This TCR beta chain was recovered during a study of early T cells in non-severe SARS-CoV-2 infection. TCRdb re-called the 5' RACE reads through MiXCR, storing one row per CDR3 protein. The sample yields roughly 92,000 distinct CDR3 sequences, around 12% seen once. This clonotype showed up many times. The CDR3 totals 14 residues. Trimming took off 4 bases at V and 3 bases at J, with 12 bases between the two ends. The sequencing used whole blood, collected at baseline. This TCR was sampled from an adult who was a healthcare worker with PCR-confirmed SARS-CoV-2 infection or an uninfected control (not recorded which). The V call is TRBV12-3 or TRBV12-4, the J call TRBJ1-1, with D uncertain. The CDR3 DNA sequence: TGTGCCAGCAGTTCAGTTGCACGCGACACTGAAGCTTTCTTT. It is translated as CASSSVARDTEAFF.